Following are 26 T cell receptor beta chains from one sample sequenced in a study of blood T cells in healthy people across ages. A second PCR of 7 to 11 cycles used a sample-barcoded 5' primer and a J-beta primer mix. MiXCR was run by TCRdb on the 5' RACE reads, yielding one entry per CDR3 protein. The table lists about 1.7 million distinct CDR3 sequences, over 25% of them singletons. Sequenced input: blood. All receptors come from a woman aged 25 to 39 in good health.

The chain couples TRBV20-1 to TRBJ1-1; D unresolved. Germline CDR1 is DFQATT and CDR2 is SNEGSKA (reference sequence). This CDR3 has 13 residues. V was trimmed by 6 bases and J by 0 bases, leaving 11 bases between them. CDR3 amino acids: CSAQEDLNTEAFF. The CDR3 region has the DNA TGCAGTGCGCAGGAGGACTTGAACACTGAAGCTTTCTTT.

The sample holds a few counts of this clonotype. The rearrangement uses TRBV20-1 and TRBJ2-7; no firm D call. The CDR3 consists of 12 residues. CDR1 is DFQATT, CDR2 SNEGSKA, per germline (reference sequence). Deletions cut 3 bases from V and 2 bases from J, with 8 bases between. The CDR3 spells CSASPSPYEQYF. The CDR3 DNA reads TGCAGTGCTAGTCCCAGTCCCTACGAGCAGTACTTC.

This clonotype has ten or more counts. The chain links TRBV12-3 or TRBV12-4 to TRBJ2-1, with 9 bases fitting TRBD2. The CDR3 loop spans 15 amino acids. After removal of 5 bases from V and 2 bases from J, the junction contained 4 bases not matched to a gene. The CDR3 sequence is CASSTTSGPYNEQFF. CDR3 DNA sequence: TGTGCCAGCAGTACGACTAGCGGCCCCTACAATGAGCAGTTCTTC.

The V and J genes are TRBV11-2 and TRBJ1-4; TRBD1 aligns across 9 bases. The CDR3 runs 14 residues. Germline CDR1 reads SGHAT; CDR2 reads FQNNGV. V shed 5 bases and J 8 bases; nucleotides not matched to a gene: 6. CDR3 residues: CASSRDRVEEKLFF. The CDR3, as DNA: TGTGCCAGCAGCCGGGACAGGGTTGAAGAAAAACTGTTTTTT.

In its sample, this clonotype was seen a few times. The gene calls are TRBV6-5 and TRBJ2-7; no definite D call. V dropped 0 bases and J dropped 2 bases, with 11 bases sitting between them. Germline values: CDR1 MNHEY, CDR2 SVGAGI. This CDR3 is 15 amino acids long. CDR3: CASSYSNLGTYEQYF. The CDR3 coding sequence is TGTGCCAGCAGTTACTCGAATCTCGGTACCTACGAGCAGTACTTC.

The V gene is TRBV6-5, the J gene TRBJ2-1; TRBD2 aligns across 12 bases. The junction had 4 bases not matched to a gene; V was cut back by 6 bases and J by 1 base. From germline, CDR1 is MNHEY and CDR2 SVGAGI. The CDR3 covers 16 residues. CDR3 protein: CASRLLAGGSYNEQFF. In nucleotides, the CDR3 is TGTGCCAGCAGATTACTAGCGGGGGGTTCCTACAATGAGCAGTTCTTC.

This chain links TRBV7-2 with TRBJ1-1; 11 bases are shared with TRBD1. The CDR3 loop spans 14 amino acids. The germline V gene encodes CDR1 SGHTA and CDR2 FQGNSA. V lost 5 bases and J lost 10; bases outside the gene matches: 9. The CDR3, as DNA: TGTGCCAGCAGCCTGGGACAGGGGGTCTCCTCAGCTTTCTTT. This sequence encodes CASSLGQGVSSAFF. Drawing the rest from reference TRBV7-2 and TRBJ1-1, the complete variable domain is GAGVSQSPSNKVTEKGKDVELRCDPISGHTALYWYRQSLGQGLEFLIYFQGNSAPDKSGLPSDRFSAERTGGSVSTLTIQRTQQEDSAVYLCASSLGQGVSSAFFGQGTRLTVV.

The V and J genes are TRBV11-2 and TRBJ2-3, with D hard to call. Germline CDR1 and CDR2: SGHAT and FQNNGV. The V gene lost 1 base and the J gene lost 7 bases, with 12 bases spanning the gap. This CDR3 is built from 14 residues. CDR3 DNA: TGTGCCAGCAGCTTAGGGGTGGATGACTATACGCAGTATTTT. The encoded protein is CASSLGVDDYTQYF.

This clonotype occurred a few times. V gene TRBV4-1 combines with J gene TRBJ1-1; perhaps TRBD1 as D (6 bases). CDR1 is MGHRA and CDR2 is YSYEKL in the germline V gene. V dropped 1 base and J dropped 4 bases, with 13 bases sitting between them. CDR3 length equals 15 residues. CDR3 protein: CASSQVTGGGTEAFF. For the CDR3, the DNA is TGCGCCAGCAGCCAAGTGACAGGCGGAGGCACTGAAGCTTTCTTT.

This clonotype was counted many times. The J gene is TRBJ1-2, the V gene TRBV29-1; a weak D match, TRBD1 (5 bases). The CDR3 has 14 residues. Germline loops: CDR1 SQVTM, CDR2 ANQGSEA. Trimming stripped 6 bases from V and 5 bases from J, with 19 bases between. CDR3 protein: CSVANRDRGYGYTF. The CDR3 DNA follows: TGCAGCGTGGCTAACCGGGACCGAGGATATGGCTACACCTTC.

The chain couples TRBV7-9 to TRBJ2-3; D uncertain. Trimming took off 5 bases at V and 1 base at J, with 13 bases between the two ends. From germline, CDR1 is SEHNR and CDR2 FQNEAQ (reference sequence). The CDR3 covers 15 residues. The CDR3 spells CASSLSRIRTDTQYF. The CDR3 coding sequence is TGTGCCAGCAGCCTTTCGAGGATTCGCACAGATACGCAGTATTTT.

The chain has TRBV20-1 and TRBJ1-3; tentative D call: TRBD1 (6 bases). V was clipped by 3 bases and J by 8 bases, with 14 bases between them. The length of the CDR3 is 13 residues. Germline-derived CDR1 and CDR2 are DFQATT and SNEGSKA (reference sequence). CDR3 coding DNA: TGCAGTGCTAGCGGGGGCCTCAGGGACACCATATATTTT. It yields the protein CSASGGLRDTIYF.

The chain joins TRBV28 to TRBJ2-3; D is possibly TRBD1 (6 bases). The length of the CDR3 is 15 residues. V lost 5 bases, J lost 4 bases, and 16 bases lay in between. Germline CDR1 MDHEN, CDR2 SYDVKM. CDR3 sequence (DNA): TGTGCCAGCAGTCCCCGCGGACAGAAACCAGATACGCAGTATTTT. It translates to CASSPRGQKPDTQYF.

This clonotype was detected only a few times. The V call is TRBV6-5, the J call TRBJ1-2, with D perhaps TRBD1 (6 bases). Trimming took 7 bases from V and 7 from J, leaving 10 bases between them. Germline CDR1 is MNHEY and CDR2 is SVGAGI. This CDR3 has 11 residues. CDR3 DNA sequence: TGTGCCAGCACCAGGGGATCTGGCTACACCTTC. Its translation is CASTRGSGYTF.

Concerning this clonotype itself: One end of the junction does not line up with germline, which may come from a read error. The chain combines TRBV20-1 with TRBJ1-5; D perhaps matches TRBD1 (5 bases). Germline CDR1 reads DFQATT; CDR2 reads SNEGSKA (reference sequence). The CDR3 consists of 13 residues. The CDR3 DNA sequence: TGCTGTGCTAGCCAGGGTAGGCCCCGGCCCCAGCATTTT. As protein: CCASQGRPRPQHF.

The CDR3 here is CASSLWTANTGELFF. CDR3 in DNA: TGTGCCAGCAGCTTATGGACAGCGAACACCGGGGAGCTGTTTTTT. The chain joins TRBV7-2 to TRBJ2-2; maybe TRBD1 (6 bases). CDR1 is SGHTA, CDR2 FQGNSA, per germline. V was cut by 2 bases and J by 0 bases, with 7 bases left in between. The CDR3 has 15 amino acids.

The chain uses TRBV19 and TRBJ2-3; no reliable D call. V was cut by 6 bases and J by 5 bases, with 9 bases left in between. Germline CDR1 LNHDA, CDR2 SQIVND (reference sequence). There are 12 residues in the CDR3. CDR3 region: CASRVSGDTQYF. In DNA, the CDR3 is TGTGCCAGTAGAGTCTCGGGAGATACGCAGTATTTT.

This clonotype was observed a few times. This sequence joins TRBV12-3 or TRBV12-4 and TRBJ2-6; D gene unclear. Trimming stripped 6 bases from V and 0 bases from J, with 21 bases between. CDR3 length equals 19 residues. The CDR3 DNA follows: TGTGCCAGCAGACCTTCGAAGGGATTACCTGCCTCTGGGGCCAACGTCCTGACTTTC. Encoded protein: CASRPSKGLPASGANVLTF.

The chain is built from TRBV10-3 and TRBJ2-7; D is possibly TRBD2 (7 bases). The V gene's germline CDR1 is ENHRY and CDR2 SYGVKD. This CDR3 contains 15 residues. Trimming shortened V by 2 bases and J by 6 bases, and 17 bases separated the two germline ends. For the CDR3, the DNA is TGTGCCATCAGTGAGGGGGGGGCAGGAGGAGGCGAGCAGTACTTC. It codes for CAISEGGAGGGEQYF.

This clonotype was seen at least ten times. The J gene is TRBJ2-7, the V gene TRBV20-1; TRBD1 aligns across 7 bases. The V gene end was trimmed by 1 base and the J gene end by 3 bases; junction bases not matched to a gene: 3. Germline-derived CDR1 and CDR2 are DFQATT and SNEGSKA (reference sequence). The CDR3 runs 13 residues. In DNA form, the CDR3 reads TGCAGTGCTAGAGCCGACAGGGTCTACGAGCAGTACTTC. Translation: CSARADRVYEQYF.

CDR3 residues: CASSFSQIVNTEAFF. DNA of the CDR3: TGTGCCAGCAGTTTTTCCCAGATCGTGAACACTGAAGCTTTCTTT. The gene calls are TRBV6-5 and TRBJ1-1; D remains unclear. The CDR3 has 15 residues. Germline-derived CDR1 and CDR2 are MNHEY and SVGAGI. Trimming left V 4 bases short and J 0 bases short, with 12 bases between.

The chain joins TRBV19 to TRBJ1-2; no reliable D call. Germline CDR1 LNHDA, CDR2 SQIVND (reference sequence). The CDR3 contains 15 residues. Trimming stripped 5 bases from V and 3 bases from J, with 16 bases between. The CDR3 DNA reads as TGTGCCAGTAGTTTATCAGGAAGTAAGGACTATGGCTACACCTTC. Translating it yields CASSLSGSKDYGYTF.

V usage is TRBV24-1 and J usage is TRBJ2-5; no reliable D call. In germline, CDR1 is KGHDR, CDR2 SFDVKD. The CDR3 is made up of 14 amino acids. Between the trimmed V and J ends, which lost 4 bases and 5 bases, there was a span of 13 bases. The DNA for the CDR3 is TGTGCCACCAGTGAGGGAAAGGGATTCGAGACCCAGTACTTC. Protein sequence: CATSEGKGFETQYF.

Concerning this clonotype: This may be a read error, as it is one base from a much larger clone. The chain combines TRBV15 with TRBJ1-6; D gene ambiguous. Germline loops: CDR1 LNHNV, CDR2 YYDKDF (reference sequence). This CDR3 contains 15 residues. CDR3 nucleotides: TGTGCCACCAGCAGAGATAGAGGTTCGACTTCACCCCCCCACTTT. This gives the protein CATSRDRGSTSPPHF.

This chain connects TRBV29-1 to TRBJ2-1; the match to TRBD2 covers 13 bases. V lost 4 bases, J lost 8 bases, and 2 bases stayed unmatched. CDR1 and CDR2 from the germline V gene are SQVTM and ANQGSEA. The CDR3 sequence is 13 residues long. CDR3 region: CSVGGTSGDEQFF. The CDR3 region has the DNA TGCAGCGTTGGGGGGACTAGCGGGGATGAGCAGTTCTTC.

Comments on this clonotype: This sequence may be a read error, since a much larger clone differs from it by one base. The V and J genes are TRBV15 and TRBJ2-1, with 7 bases matching TRBD1. The CDR3 is 14 residues long. Unmatched junction bases numbered 5, after V lost 0 bases and J lost 9 bases. CDR1 and CDR2 from the germline V gene are LNHNV and YYDKDF (reference sequence). The CDR3 region is CATSRETGRTEQFF. In DNA, the CDR3 is TGTGCCACCAGCAGAGAGACAGGGCGTACTGAGCAGTTCTTC.